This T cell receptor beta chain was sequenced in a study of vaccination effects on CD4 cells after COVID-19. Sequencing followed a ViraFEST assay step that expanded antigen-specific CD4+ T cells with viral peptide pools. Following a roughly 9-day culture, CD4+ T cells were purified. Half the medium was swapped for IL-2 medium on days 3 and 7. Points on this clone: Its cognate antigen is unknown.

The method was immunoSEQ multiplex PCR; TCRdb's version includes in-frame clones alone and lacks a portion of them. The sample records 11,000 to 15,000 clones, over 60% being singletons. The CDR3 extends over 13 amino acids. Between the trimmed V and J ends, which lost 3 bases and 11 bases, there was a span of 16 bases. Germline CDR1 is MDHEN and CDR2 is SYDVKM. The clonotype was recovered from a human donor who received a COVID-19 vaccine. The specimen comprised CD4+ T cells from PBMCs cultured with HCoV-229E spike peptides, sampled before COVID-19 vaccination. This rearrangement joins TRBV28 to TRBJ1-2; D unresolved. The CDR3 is CASSLFNPSVYTF. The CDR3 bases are TGTGCCAGCAGTTTGTTCAACCCCTCCGTTTACACCTTC.